The source of this TCR beta chain is a study of blood T cell repertoires in COVID-19 (dated by TCRdb to 2020 to 2021). Study-wide context: Collaborator samples came from the United States, Italy and Spain and covered acute and convalescent phases of COVID-19. Nearly every sample came with metadata listing a de-identified subject ID, COVID-19 status, age in years and sex. The material from the prospective study consisted of cDNA or gDNA derived from T cells, B-cell-depleted T cells, or PBMCs. Samples were obtained from the ongoing ImmuneRACE study (first 160 participants) and from over 1,000 subjects provided by 6 global collaborators. The repertoires were released in a freely available public database meant as a resource for research on the immune response to SARS-CoV-2. HLA class I and class II types, where available, came from metadata supplied by the sample provider rather than from assay-based typing. Subjects who had been exposed to COVID-19, were actively infected with it, or had recovered from it provided the deeply sampled blood TCRbeta repertoires that made up the dataset.

TCRbeta CDR3 regions were amplified from genomic DNA using the immunoSEQ Assay, a bias-controlled multiplex PCR. The study's own analysis went as follows. The number of nucleated cells in each sample was estimated by amplification of reference gene primers within the assay. To quantify the absolute abundance of each unique TCRbeta CDR3 rearrangement, sequence reads were collapsed and filtered. Productive Simpson clonality was computed per sample as the square root of Simpson's diversity index over productive rearrangements. This is the immuneACCESS table as TCRdb keeps it, with only in-frame sequences that have V and J called. A part of the clones is gone; compared with another copy, unresolved V genes explain less than half, and the rest is unexplained. The V and J calls and clone size come from that table; D and trimming were worked out from the DNA. The table for this sample lists some 120,000 clones; roughly 80% of them were counted only once. Less than 20% of the sample lies in the top ten.

V and J are truncated by 0 bases and 6 bases respectively, leaving an intervening sequence of 6 bases. The germline V gene sets CDR1 to MNHEY and CDR2 to SVGAGI. Including cysteine and phenylalanine, the CDR3 has 13 amino acids. This entry keeps only the CDR3 DNA: 39 bases, framed from base 1. Each collaborating institution followed its own protocols to collect whole blood in K2EDTA tubes. For TCRbeta analysis, collaborators shipped samples in one of three forms: frozen whole blood, isolated PBMCs, or DNA extracted from either of those sample types. In regard to this clone: The antigen it binds to is not known. No base quality information exists; no much larger clone differs at one position.

The full study reports these points: Clinical and demographic metadata were provided uncurated, with the amount varying by source and participant.

The sequence joins TRBV6-5 to TRBJ1-5; there is no confident call for the D gene. This receptor was obtained from a woman aged 45 to 65 with acute or convalescent COVID-19. The specimen sequenced was peripheral blood. The CDR3 sequence is CASSYSLAQPQHF. Here is the DNA: TGTGCCAGCAGTTACTCATTGGCTCAGCCCCAGCATTTT.